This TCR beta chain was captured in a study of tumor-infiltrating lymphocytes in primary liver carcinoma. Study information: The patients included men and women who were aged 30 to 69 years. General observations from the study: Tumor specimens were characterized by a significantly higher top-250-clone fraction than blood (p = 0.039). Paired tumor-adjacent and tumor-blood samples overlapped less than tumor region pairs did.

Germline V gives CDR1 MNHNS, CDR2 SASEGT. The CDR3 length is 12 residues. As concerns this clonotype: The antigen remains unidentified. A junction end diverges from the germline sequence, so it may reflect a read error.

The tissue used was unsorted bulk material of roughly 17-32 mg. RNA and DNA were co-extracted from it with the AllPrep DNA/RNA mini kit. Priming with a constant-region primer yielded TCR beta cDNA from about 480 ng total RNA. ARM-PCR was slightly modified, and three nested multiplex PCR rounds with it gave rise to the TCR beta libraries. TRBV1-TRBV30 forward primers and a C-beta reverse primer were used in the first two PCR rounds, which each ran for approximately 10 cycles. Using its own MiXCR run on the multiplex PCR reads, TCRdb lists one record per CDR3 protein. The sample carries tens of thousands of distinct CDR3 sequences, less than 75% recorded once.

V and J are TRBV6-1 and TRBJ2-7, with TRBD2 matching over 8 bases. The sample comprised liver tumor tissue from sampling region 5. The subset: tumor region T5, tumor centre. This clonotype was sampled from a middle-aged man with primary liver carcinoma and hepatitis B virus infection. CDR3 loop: CASSEIGRGQYF. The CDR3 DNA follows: TGTGCCAGTAGTGAAATCGGGAGGGGGCAGTACTTC.